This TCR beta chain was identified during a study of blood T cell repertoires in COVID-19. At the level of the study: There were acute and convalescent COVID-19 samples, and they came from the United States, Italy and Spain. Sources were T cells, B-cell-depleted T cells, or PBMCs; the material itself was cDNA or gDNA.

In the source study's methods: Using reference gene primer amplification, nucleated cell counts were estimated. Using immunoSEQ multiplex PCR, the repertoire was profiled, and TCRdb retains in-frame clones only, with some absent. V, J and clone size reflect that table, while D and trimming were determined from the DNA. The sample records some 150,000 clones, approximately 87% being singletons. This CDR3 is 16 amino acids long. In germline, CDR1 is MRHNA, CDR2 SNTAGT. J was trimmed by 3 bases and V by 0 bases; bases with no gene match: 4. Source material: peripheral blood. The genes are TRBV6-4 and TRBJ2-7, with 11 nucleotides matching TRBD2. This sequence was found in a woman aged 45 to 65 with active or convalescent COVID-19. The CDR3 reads CASSDSLAGVGYEQYF. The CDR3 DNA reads TGTGCCAGCAGTGACTCACTAGCGGGAGTAGGCTACGAGCAGTACTTC.